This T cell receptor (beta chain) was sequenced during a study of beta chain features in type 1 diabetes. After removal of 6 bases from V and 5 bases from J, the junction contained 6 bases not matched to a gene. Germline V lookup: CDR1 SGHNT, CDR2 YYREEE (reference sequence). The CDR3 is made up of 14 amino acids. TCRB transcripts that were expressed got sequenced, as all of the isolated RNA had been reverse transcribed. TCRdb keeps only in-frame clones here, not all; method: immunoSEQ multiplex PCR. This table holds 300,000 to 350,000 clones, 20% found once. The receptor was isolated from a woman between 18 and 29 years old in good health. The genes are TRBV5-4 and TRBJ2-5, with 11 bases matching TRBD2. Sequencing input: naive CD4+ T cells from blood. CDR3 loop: CASKKLAGEETQYF. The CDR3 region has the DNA TGTGCCAGCAAGAAACTAGCGGGAGAGGAGACCCAGTACTTC.